This section outlines one TCR beta chain sequence together with its context. Authors' methods: Researchers report that nucleated cell counts were estimated from reference gene primer amplification. Repertoires were generated with immunoSEQ multiplex PCR, while TCRdb's copy carries only in-frame clones and drops some. From that table come the V and J calls and clone size; the DNA was used to work out D and trimming. Among 400,000 or so clones listed, about 89% were seen once. The sample is drawn from a study of blood T cell repertoires in COVID-19. Trimming pared 5 bases from V and 9 bases from J, leaving 20 bases between. Germline V CDR1 and CDR2: SGHTA, FQGNSA. There are 14 residues in the CDR3.

This chain links TRBV7-2 with TRBJ2-7, with D possibly matching TRBD1 (6 bases). The source material was peripheral blood. This TCR was recovered from a middle-aged woman with COVID-19, enrolled during active disease. CDR3 residues: CASSPQDSRISQYF. Written as DNA, the CDR3 is TGTGCCAGCAGCCCCCAGGACAGCCGGATCTCGCAGTACTTC.